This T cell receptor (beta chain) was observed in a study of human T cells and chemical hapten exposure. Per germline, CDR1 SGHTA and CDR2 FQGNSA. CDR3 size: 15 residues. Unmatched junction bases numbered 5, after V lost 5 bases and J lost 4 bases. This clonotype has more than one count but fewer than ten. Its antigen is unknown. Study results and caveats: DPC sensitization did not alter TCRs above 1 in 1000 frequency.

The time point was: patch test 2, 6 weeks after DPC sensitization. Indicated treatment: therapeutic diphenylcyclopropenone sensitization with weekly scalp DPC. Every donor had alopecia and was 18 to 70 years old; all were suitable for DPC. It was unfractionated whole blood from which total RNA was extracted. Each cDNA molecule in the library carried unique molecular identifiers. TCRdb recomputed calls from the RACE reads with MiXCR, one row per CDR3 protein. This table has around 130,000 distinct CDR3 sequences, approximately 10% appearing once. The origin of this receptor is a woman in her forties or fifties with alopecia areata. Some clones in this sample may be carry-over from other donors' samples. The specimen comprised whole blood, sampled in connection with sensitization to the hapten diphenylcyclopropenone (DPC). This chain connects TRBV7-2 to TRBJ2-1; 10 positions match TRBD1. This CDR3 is CASSPDRGRYNEQFF. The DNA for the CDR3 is TGTGCCAGCAGCCCAGACAGGGGGCGATACAATGAGCAGTTCTTC.